This T cell receptor (beta chain) was retrieved from a study of shared clonotypes between healthy human individuals. V was pared by 6 bases and J by 0 bases, with 9 bases between. Germline-derived CDR1 and CDR2 are MNHEY and SMNVEV (reference sequence). This CDR3 contains 14 residues. This clone was observed a handful of times. Sequencing was at deep level. Clones were read by immunoSEQ multiplex PCR, and TCRdb kept only the in-frame ones, dropping some. The sample lists about 230,000 clones, over 50% occurring once. The source is a man aged 25-40 years in good health. Sequenced sample: memory CD4+ T cells sorted from blood. The subset: CD45RA-negative fraction. The rearrangement joins TRBV27 to TRBJ1-3; D might be TRBD1 (5 bases). The CDR3 loop reads CASRSTVSGNTIYF. In DNA, the CDR3 is TGTGCCAGCAGGTCGACAGTCTCTGGAAACACCATATATTTT.